The 3 T cell receptor beta chains in this list originate from one sample, sequenced in a study of shared clonotypes between healthy human individuals. Sequencing used immunoSEQ multiplex PCR; TCRdb keeps in-frame clones, though not all of them. The table lists 650,000 to 750,000 clones, 72% of them singletons. The sample comprised memory CD4+ T cells sorted from blood. The subset is: CD45RA-negative fraction. The receptors originated from a woman between 25 and 40 years old in good health.

V and J are TRBV5-1 and TRBJ2-5, with 9 bases lining up with TRBD2. J lost 1 base, V lost 4 bases, and 5 bases had no gene match. The CDR3 consists of 15 residues. CDR1 is SGHRS and CDR2 is YFSETQ in the germline V gene. DNA of the CDR3: TGCGCCAGCAGCATCCAGACTAGCGGCCAAGAGACCCAGTACTTC. It encodes CASSIQTSGQETQYF.

At least ten counts were recorded for this clone. The V call is TRBV14, the J call TRBJ2-1, with D possibly matching TRBD1 (5 bases). The CDR3 runs to 17 residues. V lost 5 bases, J lost 0 bases, and 17 bases lay in between. From germline, CDR1 is SGHDN and CDR2 FVKESK. DNA for the CDR3: TGTGCCAGCAGCACCTTTTCGACAGTCCTCTCCTACAATGAGCAGTTCTTC. Its protein is CASSTFSTVLSYNEQFF. Supplemented by reference TRBV14 and TRBJ2-1, the full variable domain reads EAGVTQFPSHSVIEKGQTVTLRCDPISGHDNLYWYRRVMGKEIKFLLHFVKESKQDESGMPNNRFLAERTGGTYSTLKVQPAELEDSGVYFCASSTFSTVLSYNEQFFGPGTRLTVL.

The chain couples TRBV6-5 to TRBJ2-7; TRBD2 might be the D (5 bases). This CDR3 is 14 amino acids long. Trimming took off 3 bases at V and 6 bases at J, with 15 bases between the two ends. The germline V gene has CDR1 MNHEY and CDR2 SVGAGI. CDR3 residues: CASSYQEGRGEQYF. The CDR3 DNA follows: TGTGCCAGCAGTTATCAAGAGGGCCGGGGCGAGCAGTACTTC.